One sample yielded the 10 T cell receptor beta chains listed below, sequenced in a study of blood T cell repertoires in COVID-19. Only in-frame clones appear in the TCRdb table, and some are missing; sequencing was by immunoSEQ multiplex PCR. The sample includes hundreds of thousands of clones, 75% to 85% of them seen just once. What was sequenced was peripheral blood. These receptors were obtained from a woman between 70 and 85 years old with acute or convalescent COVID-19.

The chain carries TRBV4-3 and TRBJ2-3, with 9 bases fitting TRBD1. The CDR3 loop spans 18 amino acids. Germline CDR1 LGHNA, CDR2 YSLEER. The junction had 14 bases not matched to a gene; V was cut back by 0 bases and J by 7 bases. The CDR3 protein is CASSQDPVRTGAYNTQYF. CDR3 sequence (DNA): TGCGCCAGCAGCCAAGATCCCGTCCGGACAGGGGCGTACAATACGCAGTATTTT.

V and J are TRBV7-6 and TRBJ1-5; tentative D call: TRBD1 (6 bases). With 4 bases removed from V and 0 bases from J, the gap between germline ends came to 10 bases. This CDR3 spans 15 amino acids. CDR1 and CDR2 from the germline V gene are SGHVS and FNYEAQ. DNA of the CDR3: TGTGCCAGCAGCTCGGACAGCCATAGCAATCAGCCCCAGCATTTT. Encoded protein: CASSSDSHSNQPQHF.

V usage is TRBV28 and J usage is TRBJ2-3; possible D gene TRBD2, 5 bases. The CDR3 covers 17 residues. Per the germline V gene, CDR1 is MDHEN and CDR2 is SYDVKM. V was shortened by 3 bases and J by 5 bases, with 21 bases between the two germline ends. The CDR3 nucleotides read TGTGCCAGCAGTTTTATCCTCGACCAGCCCGGGGTAGATACGCAGTATTTT. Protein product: CASSFILDQPGVDTQYF.

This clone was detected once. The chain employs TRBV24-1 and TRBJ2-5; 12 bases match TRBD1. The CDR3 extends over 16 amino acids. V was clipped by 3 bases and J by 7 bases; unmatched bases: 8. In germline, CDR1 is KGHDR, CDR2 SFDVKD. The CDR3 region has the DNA TGTGCCACCAGTGATCGGGACAGGGGGCCTTCGGGGACCCAGTACTTC. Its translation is CATSDRDRGPSGTQYF.

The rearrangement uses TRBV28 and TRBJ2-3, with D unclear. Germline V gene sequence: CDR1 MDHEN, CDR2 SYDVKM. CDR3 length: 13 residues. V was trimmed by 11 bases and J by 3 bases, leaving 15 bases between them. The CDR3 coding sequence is TGTGCCGGCCGTGAGGCTCATACAGATACGCAGTATTTT. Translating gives CAGREAHTDTQYF.

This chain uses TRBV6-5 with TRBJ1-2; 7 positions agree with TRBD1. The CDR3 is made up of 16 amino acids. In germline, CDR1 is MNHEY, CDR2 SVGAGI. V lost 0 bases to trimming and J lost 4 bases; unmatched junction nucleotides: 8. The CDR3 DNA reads TGTGCCAGCAGTTACTCGAGAAACAGGGGAGTCTATGGCTACACCTTC. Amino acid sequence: CASSYSRNRGVYGYTF.

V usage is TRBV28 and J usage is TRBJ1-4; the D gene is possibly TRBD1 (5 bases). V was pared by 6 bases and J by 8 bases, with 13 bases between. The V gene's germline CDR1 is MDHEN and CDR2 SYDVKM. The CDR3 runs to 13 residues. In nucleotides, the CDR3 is TGTGCCAGCAGCCAGGGCCGGGTCGAAAAACTGTTTTTT. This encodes CASSQGRVEKLFF.

Written as DNA, the CDR3 is TGTGCCAGCCAGGGGTTGGATACTGAAGCTTTCTTT. Protein: CASQGLDTEAFF. The rearrangement joins TRBV18 to TRBJ1-1; TRBD1 might be the D (6 bases). The CDR3 runs to 12 residues. In germline, CDR1 is KGHSH, CDR2 LQKENI. Trimming took off 8 bases at V and 5 bases at J, with 12 bases between the two ends.

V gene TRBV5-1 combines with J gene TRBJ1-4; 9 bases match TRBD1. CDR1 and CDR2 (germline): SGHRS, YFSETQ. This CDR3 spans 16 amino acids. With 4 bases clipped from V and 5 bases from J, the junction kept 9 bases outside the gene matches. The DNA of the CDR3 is TGCGCCAGCAGCCCCGGGGACAGGGAGACGAATGAAAAACTGTTTTTT. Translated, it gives CASSPGDRETNEKLFF.

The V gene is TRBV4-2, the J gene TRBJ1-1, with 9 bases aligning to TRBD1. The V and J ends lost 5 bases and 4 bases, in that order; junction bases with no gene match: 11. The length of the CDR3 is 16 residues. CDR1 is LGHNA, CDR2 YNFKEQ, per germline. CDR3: CASSWTGVMTSTEAFF. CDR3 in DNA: TGTGCCAGCAGCTGGACAGGGGTTATGACGAGCACTGAAGCTTTCTTT.